This paragraph reports one T cell receptor beta chain. This specimen belongs to a study of PD-L1 blockade in urothelial cancer. Synthetic TCR analog templates were spiked into all PCRs individually. The data were produced by immunoSEQ multiplex PCR, yet TCRdb's version contains in-frame clones alone and is incomplete. The sample includes roughly 130,000 clones, around 85% of them seen just once. Time point here: pretreatment peripheral blood. The sample consisted of PBMCs, taken around atezolizumab (anti-PD-L1) treatment. This clonotype was sampled from a man aged 50-60 years with urothelial cancer.

CDR3 loop: CASSSPTGAHGEQYF. CDR3 in DNA: TGTGCCAGCAGCTCACCCACAGGGGCCCACGGGGAGCAGTACTTC. The gene calls are TRBV11-2 and TRBJ2-7; TRBD1 matches at 7 bases. Germline-derived CDR1 and CDR2 are SGHAT and FQNNGV. The CDR3 length is 15 residues. J lost 7 bases, V lost 4 bases, and 13 bases had no gene match.